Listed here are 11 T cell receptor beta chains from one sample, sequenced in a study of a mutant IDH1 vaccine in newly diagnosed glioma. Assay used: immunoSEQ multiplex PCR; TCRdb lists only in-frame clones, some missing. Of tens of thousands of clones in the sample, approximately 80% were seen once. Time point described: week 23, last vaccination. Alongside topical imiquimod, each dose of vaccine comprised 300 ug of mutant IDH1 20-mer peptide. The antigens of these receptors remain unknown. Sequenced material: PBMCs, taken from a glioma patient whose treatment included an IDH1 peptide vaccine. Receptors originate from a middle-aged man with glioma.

The CDR3 DNA sequence: TGTGCCAGCAGTGTTACGTACGACGAGCAGTACTTC. This gives the protein CASSVTYDEQYF. This chain links TRBV25-1 with TRBJ2-5; D not certain. The better agreement between TRBJ2-7 and the DNA end casts doubt on the J call. CDR3 length equals 12 residues. The V gene's germline CDR1 is MGHDK and CDR2 SYGVNS.

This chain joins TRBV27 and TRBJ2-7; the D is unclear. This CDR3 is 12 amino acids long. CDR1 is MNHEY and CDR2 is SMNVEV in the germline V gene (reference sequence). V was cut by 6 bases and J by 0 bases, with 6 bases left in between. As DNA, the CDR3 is TGTGCCAGCAGCCGAGACTCCTACGAGCAGTACTTC. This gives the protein CASSRDSYEQYF.

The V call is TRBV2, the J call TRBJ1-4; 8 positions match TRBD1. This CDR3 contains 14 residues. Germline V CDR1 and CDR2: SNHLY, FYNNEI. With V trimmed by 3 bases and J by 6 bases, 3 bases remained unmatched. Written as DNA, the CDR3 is TGTGCCAGCAGTGAGAACAGGGGGGATGAAAAACTGTTTTTT. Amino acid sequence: CASSENRGDEKLFF.

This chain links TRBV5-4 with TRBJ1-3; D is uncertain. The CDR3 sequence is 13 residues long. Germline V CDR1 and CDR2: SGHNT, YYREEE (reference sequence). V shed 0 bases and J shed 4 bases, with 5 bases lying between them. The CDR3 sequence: CASSLDSGNTIYF. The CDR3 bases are TGTGCCAGCAGCTTGGACAGCGGAAACACCATATATTTT.

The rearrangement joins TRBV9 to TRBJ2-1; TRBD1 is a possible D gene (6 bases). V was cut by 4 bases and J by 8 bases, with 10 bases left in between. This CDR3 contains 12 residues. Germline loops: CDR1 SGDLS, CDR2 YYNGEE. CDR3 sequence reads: CASSFEGDEQFF. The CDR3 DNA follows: TGTGCCAGCAGCTTTGAGGGGGATGAGCAGTTCTTC.

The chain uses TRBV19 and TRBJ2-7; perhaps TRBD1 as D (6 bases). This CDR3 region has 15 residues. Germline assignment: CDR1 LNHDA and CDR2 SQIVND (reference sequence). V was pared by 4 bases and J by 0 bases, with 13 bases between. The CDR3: CASSKDRDTSYEQYF. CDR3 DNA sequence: TGTGCCAGTAGTAAAGACCGGGACACCTCCTACGAGCAGTACTTC.

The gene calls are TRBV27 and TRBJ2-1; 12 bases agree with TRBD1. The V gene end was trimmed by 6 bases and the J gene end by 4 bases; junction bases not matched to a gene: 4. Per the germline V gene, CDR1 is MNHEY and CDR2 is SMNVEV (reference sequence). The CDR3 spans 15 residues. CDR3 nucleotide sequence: TGTGCCAGCAGCGGGACAGGGGGCTATTACAATGAGCAGTTCTTC. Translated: CASSGTGGYYNEQFF.

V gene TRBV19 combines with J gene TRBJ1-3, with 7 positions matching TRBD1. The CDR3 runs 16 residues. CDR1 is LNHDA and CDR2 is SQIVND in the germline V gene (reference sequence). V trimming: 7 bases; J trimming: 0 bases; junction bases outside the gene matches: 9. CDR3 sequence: CASTGGFYSSGNTIYF. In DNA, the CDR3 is TGTGCCAGTACAGGGGGATTTTATTCCTCTGGAAACACCATATATTTT.

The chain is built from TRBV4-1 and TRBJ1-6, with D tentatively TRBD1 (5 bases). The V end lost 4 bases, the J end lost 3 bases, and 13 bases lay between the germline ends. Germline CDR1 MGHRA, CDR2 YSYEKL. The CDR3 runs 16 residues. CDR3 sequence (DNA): TGCGCCAGCAGCCCTGATGGGAGGGGCTATAATTCACCCCTCCACTTT. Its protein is CASSPDGRGYNSPLHF.

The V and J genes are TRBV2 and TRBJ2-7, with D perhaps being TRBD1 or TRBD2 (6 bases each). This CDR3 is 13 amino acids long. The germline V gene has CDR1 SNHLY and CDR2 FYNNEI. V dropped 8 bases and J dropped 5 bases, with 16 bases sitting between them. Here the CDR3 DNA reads TGTGCCAGCCAGGATGGGGGGCTCGACGAGCAGTACTTC. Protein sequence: CASQDGGLDEQYF.

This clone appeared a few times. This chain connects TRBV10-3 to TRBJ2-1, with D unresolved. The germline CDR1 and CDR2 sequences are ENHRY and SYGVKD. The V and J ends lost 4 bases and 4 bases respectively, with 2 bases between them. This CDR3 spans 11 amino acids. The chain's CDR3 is CAISVYNEQFF. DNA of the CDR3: TGTGCCATCAGTGTTTACAATGAGCAGTTCTTC.